At least ten counts were recorded for the clone carrying this T cell receptor (beta chain). Its specificity is unknown. This specimen comes from a study of glioma-infiltrating T cells. This CDR3 comprises 14 residues. Germline V gene lookup returns CDR1 MNHEY and CDR2 SVGEGT. V dropped 5 bases and J dropped 0 bases, with 10 bases sitting between them. Using RNA template, CDR3s of TCR alpha and beta were amplified with iRepertoire arm-PCR. Tissue mRNA or PBMC total RNA, roughly 100-400 ng, went into one-step reverse transcription and amplification. A single record per CDR3 protein comes from TCRdb applying MiXCR to the multiplex PCR reads. The data contain about 190,000 distinct CDR3 sequences, about 31% of them singletons. Study-wide points: Above-expected tissue-blood divergence occurred in all gliomas, most in low-grade ones.

Sequenced sample: glioma tissue, nonneoplastic brain tissue, or PBMCs (not recorded which). The V and J genes are TRBV6-2 or TRBV6-3 and TRBJ1-1; tentative D call: TRBD1 (5 bases). The TCR originated in a human donor with low-grade glioma or glioblastoma, undergoing nonglioma brain surgery, or in good health (not recorded which). Here the CDR3 DNA reads TGTGCCAGCAGTCAGACAGTCATGAACACTGAAGCTTTCTTT. Its translation: CASSQTVMNTEAFF.